The clone carrying this T cell receptor (beta chain) was counted many times. Its antigen is as yet unknown. The junction differs from germline at one of its ends, possibly a read error. These data come from a study of CD8 T cells in ankylosing spondylitis. Overall study findings and caveats: Clones linked with disease were CD8+ and fairly uncommon in the peripheral blood. Among TCR beta sequences, a motif of under 10 highly homologous variants appeared characteristic of ankylosing spondylitis blood.

CDR3 length: 15 residues. The germline V gene encodes CDR1 SGHRS and CDR2 YFSETQ. TCRdb re-analysed the 5' RACE reads in MiXCR, keeping a single row per CDR3 protein. This sample carries fewer than 750,000 distinct CDR3 sequences, 15% to 20% of them seen once, and the ten largest clones take 15% to 20%. What was sequenced was blood, either unsorted or a sorted T cell fraction (not recorded which). The rearrangement uses TRBV5-1 and TRBJ1-1; D not resolved. The sequence came from a male donor with ankylosing spondylitis. CDR3 region: CASSLEAGRNTEAFF. CDR3 coding DNA: TGTGCCAGCAGCTTAGAAGCAGGACGGAACACTGAAGCTTTCTTT.